Shown below are 23 T cell receptor beta chains from a single sample sequenced in a study of cytomegalovirus exposure and HLA in healthy donors listed by TCRdb under 2017. To prepare the library, the immunoSEQ multiplex PCR assay was applied. A mixture of 60 forward primers for TCR Vbeta segments and 13 reverse primers for TCR Jbeta segments was used in the multiplex PCR. Not all clones reach the TCRdb copy of this immuneACCESS table, which keeps in-frame sequences only. Checked studies attribute under half of the gap to unresolved V genes and leave the rest unexplained. The sample contains roughly 140,000 clones, 82% of them found a single time. In total, the top ten clones hold 6.6% of the sample. The sample consisted of PBMCs. All receptors derive from a woman between 45 and 60 years old in good health and CMV-seropositive.

This chain joins TRBV2 and TRBJ2-1; D call uncertain. CDR1 SNHLY and CDR2 FYNNEI come from the germline V gene. The CDR3 is made up of 14 amino acids. V was shortened by 7 bases and J by 7 bases, with 17 bases between the two germline ends. CDR3 DNA: TGTGCCAGCAACGCAGCTTCAGGTGGGAATGAGCAGTTCTTC. It translates to CASNAASGGNEQFF.

The V gene is TRBV5-1, the J gene TRBJ1-1; D is unresolved. Germline V gene lookup returns CDR1 SGHRS and CDR2 YFSETQ. V lost 4 bases and J 0 bases, leaving 10 bases between the germline ends. The CDR3 is made up of 14 amino acids. The CDR3 is CASSKTAMNTEAFF. As DNA, the CDR3 is TGCGCCAGCAGCAAAACAGCCATGAACACTGAAGCTTTCTTT.

The chain links TRBV6-1 to TRBJ2-1, with 7 bases matching TRBD2. After removal of 7 bases from V and 0 bases from J, the junction contained 6 bases not matched to a gene. Germline CDR1 reads MNHNS; CDR2 reads SASEGT. There are 15 residues in the CDR3. The CDR3 DNA follows: TGTGCCAGCAATAAAGCGGGGAGCTCCTACAATGAGCAGTTCTTC. Protein: CASNKAGSSYNEQFF.

This rearrangement joins TRBV7-6 to TRBJ2-1; D call uncertain. This CDR3 region has 11 residues. Deletions cut 2 bases from V and 8 bases from J, with 4 bases between. CDR1 is SGHVS and CDR2 is FNYEAQ in the germline V gene. The CDR3 loop is CASSLSDEQFF. The CDR3, as DNA: TGTGCCAGCAGCTTAAGCGATGAGCAGTTCTTC.

This clone was counted once. The rearrangement joins TRBV2 to TRBJ1-2, with D perhaps TRBD1 (5 bases). V shed 3 bases and J shed 8 bases, with 19 bases lying between them. This CDR3 is built from 15 residues. CDR1 is SNHLY, CDR2 FYNNEI, per germline. The CDR3 region is CASSENLQGGNGYTF. CDR3 DNA: TGTGCCAGCAGTGAGAATCTCCAGGGAGGGAACGGCTACACCTTC.

This chain uses TRBV15 with TRBJ1-1, with TRBD1 matching 9 bases. The CDR3 is 15 amino acids. V shed 4 bases and J 0 bases; nucleotides not matched to a gene: 3. CDR1 and CDR2 (germline): LNHNV, YYDKDF (reference sequence). The CDR3 DNA reads TGTGCCACCAGCATAGACAGGGGGATGAACACTGAAGCTTTCTTT. Protein sequence: CATSIDRGMNTEAFF.

CDR3 coding DNA: TGTGCCAGCAGTATATCCCAGGATTCCTACGAGCAGTACTTC. It is translated as CASSISQDSYEQYF. The chain has TRBV5-4 and TRBJ2-7; unclear D gene. The V end lost 5 bases, the J end lost 1 base, and 13 bases lay between the germline ends. The length of the CDR3 is 14 residues. Germline CDR1 reads SGHNT; CDR2 reads YYREEE (reference sequence).

The chain is built from TRBV30 and TRBJ2-7; no firm D call. The CDR3 is made up of 13 amino acids. Germline V CDR1 and CDR2: GTSNPN, SVGIG (reference sequence). V lost 8 bases, J lost 2 bases, and 16 bases lay in between. The chain's CDR3 is CAARPYDTYEQYF. CDR3 nucleotides: TGTGCCGCCAGACCCTACGACACCTACGAGCAGTACTTC. Based on the CDR3 plus reference TRBV30 and TRBJ2-7, the full variable domain is SQTIHQWPATLVQPVGSPLSLECTVEGTSNPNLYWYRQAAGRGLQLLFYSVGIGQISSEVPQNLSASRPQDRQFILSSKKLLLSDSGFYLCAARPYDTYEQYFGPGTRLTVT.

The V and J genes are TRBV27 and TRBJ2-7, with 8 bases that match TRBD2. V lost 0 bases to trimming and J lost 2 bases; unmatched junction nucleotides: 3. This CDR3 region has 15 residues. The germline V gene encodes CDR1 MNHEY and CDR2 SMNVEV (reference sequence). The CDR3 loop is CASSLSFGGAYEQYF. The CDR3 nucleotides read TGTGCCAGCAGTTTATCGTTCGGGGGGGCCTACGAGCAGTACTTC.

The chain links TRBV30 to TRBJ1-1, with TRBD1 identical over 8 bases. CDR3 size: 16 residues. CDR1 and CDR2 from the germline V gene are GTSNPN and SVGIG (reference sequence). Trimming cost V 5 bases and J 0 bases; bases outside gene matches: 11. Here the CDR3 reads CAWSRFLTGVNTEAFF. For the CDR3, the DNA is TGTGCCTGGTCCCGGTTCCTGACAGGGGTGAACACTGAAGCTTTCTTT.

The chain joins TRBV6-5 to TRBJ2-5, with TRBD2 as a possible D gene (5 bases). V was clipped by 1 base and J by 7 bases, with 19 bases between them. The CDR3 is made up of 16 amino acids. CDR1 and CDR2 from the germline V gene are MNHEY and SVGAGI. CDR3 nucleotides: TGTGCCAGCAGTTACTTTTCGGCTCTCGGGGTTGGGACCCAGTACTTC. It encodes CASSYFSALGVGTQYF.

Here the CDR3 reads CASSQDIDGSGSPLHF. The CDR3 coding sequence is TGCGCCAGCAGCCAAGATATCGACGGGTCGGGTTCACCCCTCCACTTT. V gene TRBV4-3 combines with J gene TRBJ1-6; D is unclear. The CDR3 loop spans 16 amino acids. Germline loops: CDR1 LGHNA, CDR2 YSLEER. Trimming took 0 bases from V and 9 from J, leaving 15 bases between them.

V usage is TRBV11-3 and J usage is TRBJ2-1, with D perhaps TRBD2 (6 bases). This CDR3 contains 15 residues. V was cut by 5 bases and J by 7 bases, with 18 bases left in between. The germline gives CDR1 SGHNT, CDR2 YENEEA. The CDR3 DNA sequence: TGTGCCAGCAGCCCCCGGTCGGGGGAAAGAAATGAGCAGTTCTTC. Translated: CASSPRSGERNEQFF.

The chain has TRBV11-2 and TRBJ1-2; D unclear. Trimming cost V 5 bases and J 8 bases, with 9 bases left between them. Germline lookup yields CDR1 SGHAT and CDR2 FQNNGV. The CDR3 has 11 amino acids. CDR3 in amino acids: CASSPGSGYTF. CDR3 nucleotide sequence: TGTGCCAGCAGCCCGGGTTCAGGCTACACCTTC.

On this clone itself: Compared with germline, one end of the junction differs, possibly owing to a read error. The chain couples TRBV7-7 to TRBJ2-5; no clear D gene. Germline V gene sequence: CDR1 SSHAT, CDR2 FNYEAQ (reference sequence). This CDR3 has 13 amino acids. In DNA, the CDR3 is TGTGCTAGCAGCTTAGGTAGTAAGGAGACCCAGTACTTC. Translating gives CASSLGSKETQYF.

The CDR3 sequence is CATSSRATGTRASYEQYF. CDR3 nucleotides: TGTGCCACCAGCAGCCGCGCAACCGGGACTAGGGCCTCCTACGAGCAGTACTTC. The V and J genes are TRBV15 and TRBJ2-7; TRBD2 agrees at 8 bases. V was pared by 3 bases and J by 0 bases, with 13 bases of the junction left unmatched. From germline, CDR1 is LNHNV and CDR2 YYDKDF (reference sequence). The CDR3 spans 18 residues. Looking up the rest from reference TRBV15 and TRBJ2-7 gives the full variable domain: DAMVIQNPRYQVTQFGKPVTLSCSQTLNHNVMYWYQQKSSQAPKLLFHYYDKDFNNEADTPDNFQSRRPNTSFCFLDIRSPGLGDTAMYLCATSSRATGTRASYEQYFGPGTRLTVT.

The chain uses TRBV27 and TRBJ1-2; D is uncertain. This CDR3 has 14 residues. Per germline, CDR1 MNHEY and CDR2 SMNVEV (reference sequence). Trimming removed 2 bases at V and 0 bases at J, with 7 bases between. The CDR3 protein is CASSLRGANYGYTF. The CDR3 DNA follows: TGTGCCAGCAGTTTACGGGGAGCTAACTATGGCTACACCTTC.

The CDR3 loop reads CASRSSGTSSYNEQFF. For the CDR3, the DNA is TGTGCCAGCAGATCTAGCGGGACCAGCTCCTACAATGAGCAGTTCTTC. J is TRBJ2-1 and V is TRBV7-9; 9 bases are shared with TRBD2. V was clipped by 6 bases and J by 0 bases; unmatched bases: 6. The CDR3 totals 16 residues. The germline V gene encodes CDR1 SEHNR and CDR2 FQNEAQ (reference sequence).

Regarding this clone: At the DNA level, this CDR3 is encoded by other sequences in the same sample as well. The chain employs TRBV13 and TRBJ2-3, with 16 bases lining up with TRBD2. This CDR3 has 19 residues. Per the germline V gene, CDR1 is PRHDT and CDR2 is FYEKMQ (reference sequence). Unmatched junction bases numbered 7, after V lost 4 bases and J lost 0 bases. CDR3 loop: CASSSGLAGGITSTDTQYF. The CDR3 nucleotides are TGTGCCAGCAGCTCGGGACTAGCGGGAGGGATTACTAGCACAGATACGCAGTATTTT.

The CDR3 loop is CASSSSDRHYGYTF. The CDR3 DNA sequence: TGTGCCAGTAGTTCCTCGGACAGACACTATGGCTACACCTTC. The chain uses TRBV19 and TRBJ1-2; maybe TRBD1 (6 bases). This CDR3 has 14 amino acids. The V gene's germline CDR1 is LNHDA and CDR2 SQIVND (reference sequence). Trimming left V 5 bases short and J 3 bases short, with 13 bases between.

This rearrangement joins TRBV2 to TRBJ2-1; D possibly corresponds to TRBD1 (5 bases). Germline V CDR1 and CDR2: SNHLY, FYNNEI. Trimming took 4 bases from V and 8 from J, leaving 15 bases between them. The CDR3 has 14 residues. The CDR3 sequence is CASSVGQKEDEQFF. The CDR3, as DNA: TGTGCCAGCAGTGTGGGGCAAAAAGAGGATGAGCAGTTCTTC.

This clone has a handful of counts. This rearrangement joins TRBV28 to TRBJ2-2; weak D call: TRBD2 (5 bases). CDR3 length: 12 residues. Germline assignment: CDR1 MDHEN and CDR2 SYDVKM. V lost 5 bases and J lost 8, with 9 bases in between. In nucleotides, the CDR3 is TGTGCCAGCAGTCGCGGGTCGGGGGAGCTGTTTTTT. Translated, it gives CASSRGSGELFF.

The rearrangement joins TRBV19 to TRBJ1-1, with TRBD1 identical over 7 bases. V dropped 7 bases and J dropped 5; count of bases not matched to a gene: 19. Looked up from germline, CDR1 is LNHDA and CDR2 is SQIVND (reference sequence). The CDR3 covers 17 residues. DNA for the CDR3: TGTGCCAGTACACCCACCGGTCGACAGGGAAGATGGACTGAAGCTTTCTTT. Translating it yields CASTPTGRQGRWTEAFF.